Shown below are 18 T cell receptor beta chains from a single sample sequenced in a study of T cells after yellow fever vaccination. TCRdb re-called the 5' RACE reads with MiXCR, one entry per CDR3 protein. The repertoire holds hundreds of thousands of distinct CDR3 sequences, around a sixth seen once, with 15% to 20% in the top ten. This sample comprised PBMCs, obtained before the yellow fever booster vaccination. The receptors come from a man younger than 35 who received the YFV17D yellow fever vaccine.

This clonotype was observed many times. This chain links TRBV28 with TRBJ1-5, with 9 bases fitting TRBD1. In germline, CDR1 is MDHEN, CDR2 SYDVKM. V gave up 6 bases and J gave up 1 base; unmatched junction bases: 4. This CDR3 has 15 amino acids. In nucleotides, the CDR3 is TGTGCCAGCAGGGACAGGGGTGGGAGCAATCAGCCCCAGCATTTT. Translation: CASRDRGGSNQPQHF.

This clonotype has a handful of counts. This chain connects TRBV4-3 to TRBJ1-2; possible D gene TRBD1, 5 bases. The germline V and J ends were trimmed by 0 bases and 8 bases, with 16 bases remaining between them. The CDR3 totals 15 residues. Germline values: CDR1 LGHNA, CDR2 YSLEER. The CDR3 region is CASSQDIRDALGYTF. The DNA of the CDR3 is TGCGCCAGCAGCCAAGATATACGGGACGCCTTGGGCTACACCTTC.

The rearrangement joins TRBV9 to TRBJ2-1; 7 bases fit TRBD2. Losses at the gene ends were 2 bases for V and 6 bases for J; bases not matched to a gene: 2. Germline-derived CDR1 and CDR2 are SGDLS and YYNGEE. This CDR3 has 13 amino acids. CDR3 loop: CASSVRGFNEQFF. The CDR3 DNA reads TGTGCCAGCAGCGTGCGGGGGTTCAATGAGCAGTTCTTC.

This clonotype turned up a few times. V is TRBV9 and J is TRBJ2-1; 9 nucleotides agree with TRBD1. This CDR3 contains 16 residues. Germline values: CDR1 SGDLS, CDR2 YYNGEE. The V gene end was trimmed by 0 bases and the J gene end by 5 bases; junction bases not matched to a gene: 6. The CDR3 DNA reads as TGTGCCAGCAGCGTAGAGTGGGACAGGGCCGACAATGAGCAGTTCTTC. The encoded protein is CASSVEWDRADNEQFF. Filled out from reference TRBV9 and TRBJ2-1, the complete variable domain reads DSGVTQTPKHLITATGQRVTLRCSPRSGDLSVYWYQQSLDQGLQFLIQYYNGEERAKGNILERFSAQQFPDLHSELNLSSLELGDSALYFCASSVEWDRADNEQFFGPGTRLTVL.

The chain is built from TRBV27 and TRBJ2-7; a weak D match, TRBD2 (6 bases). With 2 bases removed from V and 3 bases from J, the gap between germline ends came to 8 bases. The CDR3 sequence is 13 residues long. Germline V gene data show CDR1 as MNHEY and CDR2 as SMNVEV (reference sequence). CDR3: CASSLRRGYEQYV. For the CDR3, the DNA is TGTGCCAGCAGTTTACGGAGGGGCTACGAGCAGTACGTC.

This rearrangement joins TRBV6-2 or TRBV6-3 to TRBJ1-2; D gene uncertain. V dropped 6 bases and J dropped 7 bases, with 9 bases sitting between them. The CDR3 spans 11 residues. Germline V gene data show CDR1 as MNHEY and CDR2 as SVGEGT. The chain's CDR3 is CASSLSVGYTF. CDR3 in DNA: TGTGCCAGCAGCCTTTCAGTTGGCTACACCTTC.

Here the CDR3 reads CASSVASGANVLTF. The CDR3 coding sequence is TGTGCCAGCAGCGTAGCCTCCGGGGCCAACGTCCTGACTTTC. The chain is built from TRBV9 and TRBJ2-6, with D uncertain. The CDR3 extends over 14 amino acids. Germline CDR1 SGDLS, CDR2 YYNGEE. V dropped 0 bases and J dropped 4 bases, with 5 bases sitting between them.

CDR3: CASSTSTHTDTQYF. The CDR3 nucleotides read TGTGCCAGCAGCACGTCTACCCATACAGATACGCAGTATTTT. The chain is built from TRBV9 and TRBJ2-3; D gene uncertain. The germline gives CDR1 SGDLS, CDR2 YYNGEE. CDR3 length: 14 residues. V gave up 4 bases and J gave up 3 bases, with 12 bases separating them.

This clonotype was detected many times. This chain joins TRBV6-6 and TRBJ2-1; D possibly corresponds to TRBD2 (7 bases). Germline V gene sequence: CDR1 MNHNY, CDR2 SVGAGI (reference sequence). The CDR3 loop spans 15 amino acids. Trimming pared 8 bases from V and 7 bases from J, leaving 21 bases between. The CDR3 sequence is CASLNFGGLRNEQFF. The CDR3 DNA follows: TGTGCCAGCCTAAATTTCGGGGGGCTGAGAAATGAGCAGTTCTTC.

The chain uses TRBV18 and TRBJ2-7; D is unclear. Trimming removed 3 bases at V and 3 bases at J, with 27 bases between. The germline CDR1 and CDR2 sequences are KGHSH and LQKENI. This CDR3 region has 19 residues. The CDR3 DNA reads as TGTGCCAGCTCACCCGGTCATTCCCACCCCCATTTCCACTACTACGAGCAGTACGTC. Translation: CASSPGHSHPHFHYYEQYV.

This chain joins TRBV29-1 and TRBJ1-1; D is unclear. The V and J ends lost 3 bases and 10 bases respectively, with 9 bases between them. The CDR3 sequence is 10 residues long. Germline CDR1 is SQVTM and CDR2 is ANQGSEA. The CDR3 region has the DNA TGCAGCGTTGAGGCGGAACGAGCTTTCTTT. Amino acid sequence: CSVEAERAFF.

The chain uses TRBV21-1 and TRBJ2-3. TRBV21-1 is deemed a pseudogene. The CDR3 extends over 13 amino acids. The CDR3 region is CASTSTLTDTQYF. DNA for the CDR3: TGTGCCAGCACCAGCACCCTCACAGATACGCAGTATTTT.

This clonotype showed up just a few times. The V gene is TRBV20-1, the J gene TRBJ2-5; TRBD1 or TRBD2 may be the D gene (5 bases each). The CDR3 spans 13 residues. V was cut by 8 bases and J by 5 bases, with 18 bases left in between. The germline V gene has CDR1 DFQATT and CDR2 SNEGSKA (reference sequence). CDR3 sequence reads: CSPRDGRGETQYF. The CDR3 region has the DNA TGCAGTCCTCGGGACGGCCGCGGGGAGACCCAGTACTTC.

This clonotype showed up just a few times. The genes are TRBV5-1 and TRBJ2-3, with TRBD2 as a possible D gene (5 bases). Germline loops: CDR1 SGHRS, CDR2 YFSETQ. Deletions cut 1 base from V and 1 base from J, with 13 bases between. This CDR3 comprises 16 residues. The CDR3: CASSLLSGLGTDTQYF. The CDR3 DNA sequence: TGCGCCAGCAGCTTGTTGTCCGGACTGGGCACAGATACGCAGTATTTT.

The chain employs TRBV4-3 and TRBJ1-4; no firm D call. Trimming shortened V by 0 bases and J by 4 bases, and 12 bases separated the two germline ends. The CDR3 runs 16 residues. CDR1 is LGHNA and CDR2 is YSLEER in the germline V gene. Written as DNA, the CDR3 is TGCGCCAGCAGCCAAGAAATGCGGGGAGTTAATGAAAAACTGTTTTTT. It codes for CASSQEMRGVNEKLFF.

The genes are TRBV6-2 or TRBV6-3 and TRBJ2-7, with D tentatively TRBD1 (6 bases). CDR3 length: 15 amino acids. Trimming pared 2 bases from V and 3 bases from J, leaving 14 bases between. Germline loops: CDR1 MNHEY, CDR2 SVGEGT. The DNA of the CDR3 is TGTGCCAGCAGTTACGTTCCAGGACAGATCTACGAGCAGTACGTC. Protein: CASSYVPGQIYEQYV.

In its sample, this clonotype was seen a few times. V is TRBV4-3 and J is TRBJ2-1; 9 bases fit TRBD1. Germline values: CDR1 LGHNA, CDR2 YSLEER. The CDR3 runs 17 residues. The V segment lost 4 bases and the J segment 4 bases; nucleotides outside the gene matches: 11. This CDR3 is CASSLTGTGIVYNEQFF. The CDR3 DNA reads TGCGCCAGCAGCCTAACCGGGACAGGGATAGTGTACAATGAGCAGTTCTTC.

In its sample, this clonotype was seen once. The chain recombines TRBV4-2 with TRBJ1-1; D gene ambiguous. Trimming cost V 4 bases and J 3 bases, with 15 bases left between them. The CDR3 runs 15 residues. The germline CDR1 and CDR2 sequences are LGHNA and YNFKEQ. CDR3 DNA: TGTGCCAGCAGCCCCCTGGGTCTGACCGACACTGAAGCTTTCTTT. Translation: CASSPLGLTDTEAFF.